The T cell receptor (beta chain) described here comes from a study of blood T cell repertoires in COVID-19. Turning to the study itself: There were acute and convalescent COVID-19 samples, and they came from the United States, Italy and Spain. T cells, B-cell-depleted T cells, or PBMCs supplied cDNA or gDNA.

This CDR3 has 15 amino acids. Trimming took off 2 bases at V and 7 bases at J, with 12 bases between the two ends. CDR1 and CDR2 from the germline V gene are SGHTA and FQGTGA. In the source study's methods: Nucleated cell number was recorded as an estimate derived from reference gene primer amplification. Generated by immunoSEQ multiplex PCR, the TCRdb table keeps only in-frame clones and is missing some. The DNA was the basis for D and trimming; V, J and clone size are from that table. Among tens of thousands of clones listed, approximately 88% were seen once. The chain has TRBV7-3 and TRBJ1-6; a weak D match, TRBD1 (5 bases). What was sequenced was peripheral blood. The receptor's source is a man in his fifties or sixties with acute or convalescent COVID-19. The CDR3 DNA reads TGTGCCAGCAGCTTACAGGGAGGTGGAAATTCACCCCTCCACTTT. Residues: CASSLQGGGNSPLHF.